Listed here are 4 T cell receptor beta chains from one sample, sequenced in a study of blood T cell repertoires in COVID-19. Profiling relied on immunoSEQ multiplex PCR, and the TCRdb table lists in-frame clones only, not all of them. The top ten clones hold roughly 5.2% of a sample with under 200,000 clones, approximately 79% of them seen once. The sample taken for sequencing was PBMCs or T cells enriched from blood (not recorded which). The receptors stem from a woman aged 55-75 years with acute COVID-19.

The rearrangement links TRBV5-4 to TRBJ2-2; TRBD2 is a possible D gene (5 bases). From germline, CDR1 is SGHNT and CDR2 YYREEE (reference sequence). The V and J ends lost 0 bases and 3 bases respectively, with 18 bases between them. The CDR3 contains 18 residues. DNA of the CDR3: TGTGCCAGCAGCTTGGCTCTCCGGGCGAACGGGGACACCGGGGAGCTGTTTTTT. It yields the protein CASSLALRANGDTGELFF.

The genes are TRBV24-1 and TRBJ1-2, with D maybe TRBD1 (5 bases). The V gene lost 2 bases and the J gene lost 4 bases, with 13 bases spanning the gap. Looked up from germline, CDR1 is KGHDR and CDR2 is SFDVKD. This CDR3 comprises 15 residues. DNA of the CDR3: TGTGCCACCAGTGATTGGGATTCAGGGCCCTATGGCTACACCTTC. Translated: CATSDWDSGPYGYTF.

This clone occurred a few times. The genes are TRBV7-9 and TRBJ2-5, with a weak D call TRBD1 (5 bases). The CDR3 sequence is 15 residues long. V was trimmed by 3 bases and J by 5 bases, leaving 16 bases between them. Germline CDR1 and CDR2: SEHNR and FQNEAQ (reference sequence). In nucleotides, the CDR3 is TGTGCCAGCAGCTTTGGGGCCATTCAATCGGAGACCCAGTACTTC. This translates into CASSFGAIQSETQYF.

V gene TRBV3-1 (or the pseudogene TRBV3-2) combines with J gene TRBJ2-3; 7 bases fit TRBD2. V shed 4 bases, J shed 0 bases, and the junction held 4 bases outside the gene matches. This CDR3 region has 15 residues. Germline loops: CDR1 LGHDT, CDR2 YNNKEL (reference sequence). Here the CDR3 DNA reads TGTGCCAGCAGCCTCCTAGCGGCTAGCACAGATACGCAGTATTTT. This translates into CASSLLAASTDTQYF.